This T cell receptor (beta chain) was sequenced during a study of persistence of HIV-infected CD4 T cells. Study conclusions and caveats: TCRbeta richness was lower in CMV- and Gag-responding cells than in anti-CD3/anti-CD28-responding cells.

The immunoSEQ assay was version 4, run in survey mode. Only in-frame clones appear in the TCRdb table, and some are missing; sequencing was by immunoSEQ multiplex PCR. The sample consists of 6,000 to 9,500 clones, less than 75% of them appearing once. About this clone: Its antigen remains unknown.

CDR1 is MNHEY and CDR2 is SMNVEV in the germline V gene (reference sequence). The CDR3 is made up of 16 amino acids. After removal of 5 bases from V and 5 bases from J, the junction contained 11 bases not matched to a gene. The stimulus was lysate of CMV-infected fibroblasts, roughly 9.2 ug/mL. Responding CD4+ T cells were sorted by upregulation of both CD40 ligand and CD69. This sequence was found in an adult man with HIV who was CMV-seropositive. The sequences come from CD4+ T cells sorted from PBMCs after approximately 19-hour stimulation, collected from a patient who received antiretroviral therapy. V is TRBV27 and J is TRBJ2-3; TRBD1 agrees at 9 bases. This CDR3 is CASSVRLTGGIDTQYF. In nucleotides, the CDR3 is TGTGCCAGCAGTGTTCGCTTGACAGGGGGGATAGATACGCAGTATTTT.